The 4 T cell receptor beta chains presented below share a single source sample, sequenced in a study of T cell repertoires in cytomegalovirus infection. TCRdb re-called the reads with MiXCR, one entry per CDR3 protein. The table has about 490,000 distinct CDR3 sequences, around 27% seen once; the top ten hold less than 15%. Sequenced input: PBMCs. These receptors all stem from a human donor in good health (CMV status not recorded). Some clones in this sample may be carry-over from other donors' samples.

This clonotype has just a few counts. CDR3 residues: CASSSLRLAGGPNTGELFF. The CDR3 coding sequence is TGTGCCAGCAGTTCCTTGCGACTAGCGGGAGGGCCAAACACCGGGGAGCTGTTTTTT. The V gene is TRBV7-9, the J gene TRBJ2-2; 14 bases align to TRBD2. V was clipped by 6 bases and J by 2 bases; unmatched bases: 11. Germline assignment: CDR1 SEHNR and CDR2 FQNEAQ (reference sequence). The CDR3 extends over 19 amino acids.

This chain uses TRBV4-1 with TRBJ1-5; 11 bases are a match to TRBD1. Germline V gives CDR1 MGHRA, CDR2 YSYEKL. The CDR3 has 16 residues. V lost 4 bases, J lost 6 bases, and 8 bases stayed unmatched. In nucleotides, the CDR3 is TGCGCCAGCAGCCTCCTCAGGGGACAGGGGGTTCAGCCCCAGCATTTT. Residues: CASSLLRGQGVQPQHF.

In regard to this clonotype: It may be a read error: a sequence one base away is much more abundant. In this CDR3 the conserved last residue, phenylalanine or tryptophan, is missing, so a read error is likely. The chain joins TRBV11-2 to TRBJ2-1; TRBD2 matches 8 bases. V was clipped by 3 bases and J by 6 bases; unmatched bases: 16. Germline values: CDR1 SGHAT, CDR2 FQNNGV. The length of the CDR3 is 18 residues. CDR3 bases: TGTGCCAGCAGCTTGGGGGGCCGTAGCGGGGAAGGGGTCAATGAGCAGTTCTAC. Its translation is CASSLGGRSGEGVNEQFY.

The genes are TRBV2 and TRBJ1-5; 10 bases align to TRBD1. Losses at the gene ends were 8 bases for V and 7 bases for J; bases not matched to a gene: 8. The CDR3 is 14 residues long. Germline-derived CDR1 and CDR2 are SNHLY and FYNNEI. The CDR3 DNA reads TGTGCCAGCGGTGGACAGGGGGAGCGGCAGCCCCAGCATTTT. Its protein is CASGGQGERQPQHF.